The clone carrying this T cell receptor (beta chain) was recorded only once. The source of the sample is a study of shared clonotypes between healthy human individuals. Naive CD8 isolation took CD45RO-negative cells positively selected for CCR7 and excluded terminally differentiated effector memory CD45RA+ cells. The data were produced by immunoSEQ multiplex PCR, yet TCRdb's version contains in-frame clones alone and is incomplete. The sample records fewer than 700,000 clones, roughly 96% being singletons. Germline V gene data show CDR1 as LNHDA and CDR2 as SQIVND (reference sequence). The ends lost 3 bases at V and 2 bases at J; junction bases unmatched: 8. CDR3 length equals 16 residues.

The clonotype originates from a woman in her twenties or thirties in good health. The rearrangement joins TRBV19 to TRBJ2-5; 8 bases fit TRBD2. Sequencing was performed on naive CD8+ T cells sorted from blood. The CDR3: CASSILAGPTQETQYF. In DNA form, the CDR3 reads TGTGCCAGTAGTATCCTAGCGGGCCCGACACAAGAGACCCAGTACTTC.